Listed here are 11 T cell receptor beta chains from one sample, sequenced in a study of blood T cell repertoires in COVID-19. TCRdb's copy holds only in-frame clones and misses some; the assay was immunoSEQ multiplex PCR. The sample shows 300,000 to 400,000 clones, approximately 92% of them seen only once. Sequencing was carried out using PBMCs or T cells enriched from blood (not recorded which). Source of these receptors: a man aged 18 to 29 who had recovered from COVID-19.

This clone was counted a single time. The DNA of the CDR3 is TGTGCCAGCAGCTTAAACGGGGGTTTCCAAGAGACCCAGTACTTC. Protein product: CASSLNGGFQETQYF. The V call is TRBV7-3, the J call TRBJ2-5, with D perhaps TRBD2 (6 bases). V shed 1 base and J shed 1 base, with 10 bases lying between them. The CDR3 is 15 amino acids. Germline values: CDR1 SGHTA, CDR2 FQGTGA.

J is TRBJ1-1 and V is TRBV5-4; no reliable D call. The CDR3 has 14 residues. Germline values: CDR1 SGHNT, CDR2 YYREEE (reference sequence). Trimming cost V 4 bases and J 1 base, with 11 bases left between them. CDR3 sequence (DNA): TGTGCCAGCAGCACCTTCACACAGAACACTGAAGCTTTCTTT. Encoded protein: CASSTFTQNTEAFF.

This rearrangement joins TRBV18 to TRBJ1-1; tentative D call: TRBD1 (5 bases). Trimming removed 0 bases at V and 5 bases at J, with 13 bases between. Germline lookup yields CDR1 KGHSH and CDR2 LQKENI. The CDR3 runs 15 residues. CDR3 residues: CASSPPTQAATEAFF. The CDR3 bases are TGTGCCAGCTCACCACCGACACAGGCGGCGACTGAAGCTTTCTTT.

This rearrangement joins TRBV5-1 to TRBJ2-3; D may be TRBD1 (6 bases). Germline V gives CDR1 SGHRS, CDR2 YFSETQ. The V gene lost 4 bases and the J gene lost 0 bases, with 21 bases spanning the gap. The CDR3 totals 18 residues. The CDR3 DNA reads as TGCGCCAGCAGCCACGAAGGACGGGACACCACTAGCACAGATACGCAGTATTTT. Translation gives CASSHEGRDTTSTDTQYF.

The chain employs TRBV27 and TRBJ1-6; D remains ambiguous. There are 15 residues in the CDR3. The germline V gene encodes CDR1 MNHEY and CDR2 SMNVEV (reference sequence). Between the trimmed V and J ends, which lost 0 bases and 6 bases, there was a span of 9 bases. CDR3 in DNA: TGTGCCAGCAGTTTATCCGTCCAACTTAATTCACCCCTCCACTTT. Amino acids: CASSLSVQLNSPLHF.

The table lists this clone with a count of one. The chain couples TRBV13 to TRBJ1-2; 7 bases fit TRBD1. The CDR3 has 15 amino acids. Trimming at V came to 1 base and at J to 2 bases, leaving 4 bases not matched to a gene. Per germline, CDR1 PRHDT and CDR2 FYEKMQ (reference sequence). CDR3 bases: TGTGCCAGCAGCTTAGAGCAGGGGGGAAACTATGGCTACACCTTC. This encodes CASSLEQGGNYGYTF. Full variable domain (rest looked up from reference TRBV13 and TRBJ1-2): AAGVIQSPRHLIKEKRETATLKCYPIPRHDTVYWYQQGPGQDPQFLISFYEKMQSDKGSIPDRFSAQQFSDYHSELNMSSLELGDSALYFCASSLEQGGNYGYTFGSGTRLTVV.

This clone was seen only once. The chain combines TRBV5-1 with TRBJ2-5; the D is unclear. The germline V gene has CDR1 SGHRS and CDR2 YFSETQ. The CDR3 totals 13 residues. The ends were cut back, 0 bases at V and 3 bases at J, with 6 bases in the middle. CDR3 DNA sequence: TGCGCCAGCAGCTTGGTTCCCGAAGAGACCCAGTACTTC. It specifies CASSLVPEETQYF.

The chain links TRBV28 to TRBJ2-7; D gene uncertain. Germline values: CDR1 MDHEN, CDR2 SYDVKM. The CDR3 has 15 residues. V was trimmed by 6 bases and J by 3 bases, leaving 18 bases between them. Here the CDR3 DNA reads TGTGCCAGCAGCCCCCGATTCCAGACTGGCTACGAGCAGTACTTC. Translated: CASSPRFQTGYEQYF.

The J gene is TRBJ1-5, the V gene TRBV28; D gene unclear. The CDR3 runs to 13 residues. Germline loops: CDR1 MDHEN, CDR2 SYDVKM. V was pared by 6 bases and J by 0 bases, with 6 bases between. The CDR3 bases are TGTGCCAGCAGACGGGTTAGCAATCAGCCCCAGCATTTT. This encodes CASRRVSNQPQHF.

The rearrangement uses TRBV5-1 and TRBJ1-4; D possibly corresponds to TRBD1 (5 bases). The CDR3 loop spans 14 amino acids. The germline V gene has CDR1 SGHRS and CDR2 YFSETQ. V was trimmed by 3 bases and J by 10 bases, leaving 16 bases between them. The CDR3 protein is CASSSEGQGGKLFF. The CDR3 coding sequence is TGCGCCAGCAGCTCCGAGGGGCAGGGAGGAAAACTGTTTTTT. Drawing the rest from reference TRBV5-1 and TRBJ1-4, the complete variable domain is KAGVTQTPRYLIKTRGQQVTLSCSPISGHRSVSWYQQTPGQGLQFLFEYFSETQRNKGNFPGRFSGRQFSNSRSEMNVSTLELGDSALYLCASSSEGQGGKLFFGSGTQLSVL.

This sequence joins TRBV14 and TRBJ2-2; D gene ambiguous. The germline V and J ends were trimmed by 6 bases and 2 bases, with 7 bases remaining between them. CDR1 SGHDN and CDR2 FVKESK come from the germline V gene. The CDR3 spans 13 residues. The CDR3 DNA reads TGTGCCAGCAGACAACATAACACCGGGGAGCTGTTTTTT. It codes for CASRQHNTGELFF.